Below, 26 T cell receptor beta chains from the same sample are listed, as sequenced in a study of T cells in Graves' hyperthyroidism and ophthalmopathy (dated by TCRdb to the late 2010s). The method behind the library was multiplex PCR. Sequencing was performed on an Illumina HiSeq 2000. TCR beta CDR3 regions were amplified from RNA transcripts. The TCR CDR3 was subjected to a first round of RT-PCR using the HTBI primer set and the Qiagen OneStep RT-PCR kit. TCRdb ran its own pipeline on the public reads, namely fastp trimming at Q25 and MiXCR clone calling, and kept in-frame beta chains. Every entry covers one CDR3 protein and lists the most common genes and DNA from its rows. This sample holds some 770,000 distinct CDR3 sequences; about 17% were observed only once. The ten largest clonotypes hold around 8.1% of the sample. The sequencing input was blood. The receptors were sampled from a man between 18 and 35 years old with Graves' hyperthyroidism.

V usage is TRBV6-5 and J usage is TRBJ1-4, with D possibly matching TRBD1 (6 bases). The CDR3 spans 15 residues. Trimming stripped 2 bases from V and 7 bases from J, with 14 bases between. Germline loops: CDR1 MNHEY, CDR2 SVGAGI. This CDR3 is CASSYLGGESEKLFF. CDR3 in DNA: TGTGCCAGCAGTTACCTGGGGGGCGAGAGTGAAAAACTGTTTTTT.

J is TRBJ2-3 and V is TRBV7-9; TRBD2 aligns across 8 bases. Looked up from germline, CDR1 is SEHNR and CDR2 is FQNEAQ (reference sequence). The CDR3 is 15 amino acids. V lost 1 base and J lost 2; bases outside the gene matches: 2. CDR3 nucleotide sequence: TGTGCCAGCAGCTTAGTACTAGCGGACACAGATACGCAGTATTTT. This codes for CASSLVLADTDTQYF.

This clonotype was recorded at least ten times. V is TRBV27 and J is TRBJ2-3, with D unclear. Between the trimmed V and J ends, which lost 2 bases and 4 bases, there was a span of 10 bases. CDR3 length: 14 amino acids. Germline CDR1 reads MNHEY; CDR2 reads SMNVEV (reference sequence). The CDR3, as DNA: TGTGCCAGCAGTTTAGTCGCGACCCCAGATACGCAGTATTTT. Its protein product is CASSLVATPDTQYF.

This clonotype turned up a few times. The rearrangement joins TRBV11-2 to TRBJ2-2; a possible D gene is TRBD1 (6 bases). Germline loops: CDR1 SGHAT, CDR2 FQNNGV. This CDR3 has 16 amino acids. V was shortened by 6 bases and J by 0 bases, with 14 bases between the two germline ends. The CDR3 is CASRSLTGANTGELFF. The CDR3 coding sequence is TGTGCCAGCAGGTCTCTGACAGGAGCGAACACCGGGGAGCTGTTTTTT.

This clonotype was detected many times. The V call is TRBV3-1, the J call TRBJ2-5; a possible D gene is TRBD1 (6 bases). Trimming took 4 bases from V and 5 from J, leaving 11 bases between them. Per the germline V gene, CDR1 is LGHDT and CDR2 is YNNKEL (reference sequence). CDR3 length: 13 amino acids. In nucleotides, the CDR3 is TGTGCCAGCAGCCTTACAGGGAAGGAGACCCAGTACTTC. It encodes CASSLTGKETQYF.

This clonotype was detected ten times or more. The rearrangement joins TRBV20-1 to TRBJ2-7, with TRBD2 identical over 9 bases. Germline CDR1 and CDR2: DFQATT and SNEGSKA (reference sequence). V lost 3 bases to trimming and J lost 0 bases; unmatched junction nucleotides: 12. The CDR3 covers 17 residues. CDR3 amino acids: CSARGGGGSLSSYEQYF. DNA of the CDR3: TGCAGTGCTAGGGGCGGGGGGGGGTCTTTGAGCTCCTACGAGCAGTACTTC.

This clonotype was counted between two and nine times. The chain recombines TRBV11-2 with TRBJ2-5; D is perhaps TRBD2 (7 bases). V lost 10 bases and J lost 1, with 25 bases in between. This CDR3 region has 17 residues. Germline CDR1 reads SGHAT; CDR2 reads FQNNGV. The CDR3 spells CATNGGLADPVQETQYF. CDR3 bases: TGTGCCACCAACGGGGGGCTAGCGGACCCGGTCCAAGAGACCCAGTACTTC.

This clonotype has ten or more counts. This rearrangement joins TRBV4-1 to TRBJ2-7, with a tentative D call TRBD2 (6 bases). CDR1 MGHRA and CDR2 YSYEKL come from the germline V gene. V lost 3 bases, J lost 4 bases, and 13 bases lay in between. This CDR3 contains 14 residues. The CDR3 DNA is TGCGCCAGCAGCCACTTAATGGGGGGTTACGAGCAGTACTTC. Encoded protein: CASSHLMGGYEQYF.

This clonotype was found many times. This rearrangement joins TRBV6-5 to TRBJ2-3; perhaps TRBD2 as D (5 bases). Trimming pared 0 bases from V and 5 bases from J, leaving 18 bases between. This CDR3 spans 17 amino acids. The germline V gene has CDR1 MNHEY and CDR2 SVGAGI. Here the CDR3 DNA reads TGTGCCAGCAGTTACTCGCCTAGAGGGTCTGATCGAGATACGCAGTATTTT. Its protein is CASSYSPRGSDRDTQYF.

The CDR3 here is CASSYSGQNYGYTF. As DNA, the CDR3 is TGTGCCAGCAGTTATAGCGGACAGAACTATGGCTACACCTTC. The rearrangement joins TRBV6-1 to TRBJ1-2; TRBD1 is a possible D gene (6 bases). Germline CDR1 MNHNS, CDR2 SASEGT. The CDR3 covers 14 residues. V lost 5 bases and J lost 2, with 12 bases in between.

There are many counts of this clonotype. The V and J genes are TRBV7-3 and TRBJ2-3; D is uncertain. The germline CDR1 and CDR2 sequences are SGHTA and FQGTGA. V was pared by 0 bases and J by 3 bases, with 7 bases between. CDR3 length equals 14 residues. CDR3 DNA: TGTGCCAGCAGCTTAACAAGGGCGACAGATACGCAGTATTTT. Translated, it gives CASSLTRATDTQYF.

This clonotype was counted ten times or more. The V and J genes are TRBV5-1 and TRBJ2-3; TRBD1 might be the D (5 bases). There are 15 residues in the CDR3. Germline CDR1 is SGHRS and CDR2 is YFSETQ. V shed 0 bases and J shed 2 bases, with 10 bases lying between them. CDR3 nucleotide sequence: TGCGCCAGCAGCTTGGCGGGCAGGGTCACAGATACGCAGTATTTT. It encodes CASSLAGRVTDTQYF.

This clonotype was detected many times. The V call is TRBV28, the J call TRBJ2-2; D perhaps matches TRBD1 (6 bases). Per the germline V gene, CDR1 is MDHEN and CDR2 is SYDVKM. Trimming removed 6 bases at V and 6 bases at J, with 17 bases between. The CDR3 loop spans 15 amino acids. In nucleotides, the CDR3 is TGTGCCAGCAGCCTGAACAGGGCTCGGGCCGGGGAGCTGTTTTTT. This encodes CASSLNRARAGELFF. Full variable domain (outside the CDR3, taken from reference TRBV28 and TRBJ2-2): DVKVTQSSRYLVKRTGEKVFLECVQDMDHENMFWYRQDPGLGLRLIYFSYDVKMKEKGDIPEGYSVSREKKERFSLILESASTNQTSMYLCASSLNRARAGELFFGEGSRLTVL.

This clonotype was seen more than once but under ten times. A much larger clone lies one base from this, so it may be a read error. Here the CDR3 DNA reads TGTGCCAGCAGTTTATCGAGGGGAAGCGCTGAAGCTTTCTTT. Its protein is CASSLSRGSAEAFF. V gene TRBV27 combines with J gene TRBJ1-1; D may be TRBD1 (5 bases). Germline V gene lookup returns CDR1 MNHEY and CDR2 SMNVEV (reference sequence). V was trimmed by 0 bases and J by 6 bases, leaving 11 bases between them. The CDR3 runs to 14 residues.

This clonotype was seen more than once but under ten times. The genes are TRBV28 and TRBJ1-5; D may be TRBD1 (5 bases). The germline gives CDR1 MDHEN, CDR2 SYDVKM. This CDR3 has 13 residues. V lost 11 bases and J lost 4, with 15 bases in between. The CDR3 sequence is CAAQGRDNQPQHF. The CDR3 bases are TGTGCCGCTCAGGGCAGGGATAATCAGCCCCAGCATTTT. The variable domain in full, with the rest retrieved from reference TRBV28 and TRBJ1-5, is DVKVTQSSRYLVKRTGEKVFLECVQDMDHENMFWYRQDPGLGLRLIYFSYDVKMKEKGDIPEGYSVSREKKERFSLILESASTNQTSMYLCAAQGRDNQPQHFGDGTRLSIL.

The V and J genes are TRBV12-5 and TRBJ2-3; D call uncertain. CDR3 length equals 13 residues. The germline V gene has CDR1 LGHNT and CDR2 FRNRAP. V gave up 6 bases and J gave up 1 base, with 8 bases separating them. The DNA of the CDR3 is TGTGCTAGTGGAGTCTTAGGCACAGATACGCAGTATTTT. Translating it yields CASGVLGTDTQYF.

In its sample, this clonotype was seen a few times. This sequence joins TRBV7-9 and TRBJ2-3; a possible D gene is TRBD2 (5 bases). V shed 0 bases and J shed 1 base, with 8 bases lying between them. CDR3 length: 15 amino acids. The germline CDR1 and CDR2 sequences are SEHNR and FQNEAQ (reference sequence). The CDR3 DNA follows: TGTGCCAGCAGCTTAGCCAAGAGGGGCACAGATACGCAGTATTTT. Translated: CASSLAKRGTDTQYF. Variable domain in full (rest from reference TRBV7-9 and TRBJ2-3): DTGVSQNPRHKITKRGQNVTFRCDPISEHNRLYWYRQTLGQGPEFLTYFQNEAQLEKSRLLSDRFSAERPKGSFSTLEIQRTEQGDSAMYLCASSLAKRGTDTQYFGPGTRLTVL.

The J gene is TRBJ1-1, the V gene TRBV4-2, with unresolved D. The CDR3 consists of 13 residues. Trimming stripped 3 bases from V and 4 bases from J, with 9 bases between. Looked up from germline, CDR1 is LGHNA and CDR2 is YNFKEQ. CDR3 protein: CASSQAESTEAFF. The CDR3 nucleotides read TGTGCCAGCAGCCAGGCGGAGAGCACTGAAGCTTTCTTT.

This clonotype was detected only a few times. The chain joins TRBV27 to TRBJ2-1, with 7 bases matching TRBD2. Germline values: CDR1 MNHEY, CDR2 SMNVEV (reference sequence). J gave up 9 bases and V 2 bases, and 4 bases lay outside the gene matches. The CDR3 covers 13 residues. The CDR3: CASSLGGGIEQFF. In DNA form, the CDR3 reads TGTGCCAGCAGTTTAGGGGGGGGTATTGAGCAGTTCTTC.

This clonotype was detected ten times or more. The rearrangement links TRBV6-5 to TRBJ2-7; unclear D gene. From germline, CDR1 is MNHEY and CDR2 SVGAGI. CDR3 length: 13 residues. Trimming took off 2 bases at V and 6 bases at J, with 11 bases between the two ends. CDR3 amino acids: CASSYRAVGEQYF. For the CDR3, the DNA is TGTGCCAGCAGTTACAGGGCGGTGGGCGAGCAGTACTTC.

This clonotype was recorded at least ten times. The chain uses TRBV18 and TRBJ2-1, with TRBD2 matching 13 bases. V was clipped by 3 bases and J by 7 bases; unmatched bases: 0. In germline, CDR1 is KGHSH, CDR2 LQKENI. The CDR3 extends over 14 amino acids. The CDR3 DNA is TGTGCCAGCTCACCGACTAGCGGGGGGAATGAGCAGTTCTTC. The encoded protein is CASSPTSGGNEQFF.

This clonotype was seen a few times. V gene TRBV29-1 combines with J gene TRBJ1-2; D unclear. Between the trimmed V and J ends, which lost 6 bases and 3 bases, there was a span of 14 bases. Germline V gene sequence: CDR1 SQVTM, CDR2 ANQGSEA. The CDR3 sequence is 13 residues long. CDR3 bases: TGCAGCGTGGAATGGGCGAGGGACTATGGCTACACCTTC. This codes for CSVEWARDYGYTF.

The gene calls are TRBV6-2 or TRBV6-3 and TRBJ1-5; no definite D call. Trimming took 6 bases from V and 2 from J, leaving 11 bases between them. The germline CDR1 and CDR2 sequences are MNHEY and SVGEGT. The CDR3 has 14 amino acids. In DNA, the CDR3 is TGTGCCAGCAGGACCCGAGAGGGCAATCAGCCCCAGCATTTT. Translating it yields CASRTREGNQPQHF.

The gene calls are TRBV5-1 and TRBJ2-1; 10 bases agree with TRBD2. The germline gives CDR1 SGHRS, CDR2 YFSETQ. The ends lost 1 base at V and 0 bases at J; junction bases unmatched: 4. The CDR3 has 17 residues. This chain's CDR3 is CASSLRLAGYSYNEQFF. The CDR3 DNA sequence: TGCGCCAGCAGCTTGAGACTAGCGGGCTACTCCTACAATGAGCAGTTCTTC.

This chain links TRBV25-1 with TRBJ1-4, with D unresolved. Germline values: CDR1 MGHDK, CDR2 SYGVNS. Trimming cost V 5 bases and J 10 bases, with 8 bases left between them. The CDR3 has 11 amino acids. The CDR3 DNA reads as TGTGCCAGCAGTCAACCTGGAAAACTGTTTTTT. This translates into CASSQPGKLFF.

This clonotype occurred a few times. V usage is TRBV12-5 and J usage is TRBJ2-1; D not certain. From germline, CDR1 is LGHNT and CDR2 FRNRAP. The CDR3 length is 14 residues. V lost 2 bases and J 6 bases, leaving 11 bases between the germline ends. The CDR3: CASGLSGASNEQFF. The CDR3 region has the DNA TGTGCTAGTGGTTTGTCTGGAGCGAGCAATGAGCAGTTCTTC.